This is a list of T cell receptor beta chains from one sample in a study of blood T cell repertoires in COVID-19. Method: immunoSEQ multiplex PCR; TCRdb's copy keeps in-frame clones and lacks some. The sample records about 180,000 clones, approximately 83% being singletons. Sequences were obtained from peripheral blood. These receptors came from a woman in her thirties or forties with COVID-19, enrolled during active disease. CDR3s include the opening cysteine and the closing phenylalanine or tryptophan. A D gene is named only where the DNA matches it firmly. Clone size is shown for a subset of rows, as once, few, many or a class of expanded clone.

cdr3_nt,cdr3_aa,clone_size,v_call,j_call,d_call
TGCAGCGTCTCCTGGGAGGGGAGTAGGGGCTACACCTTC,CSVSWEGSRGYTF,NA,TRBV29-1,TRBJ1-2,NA
TGTGCCATCAGTGAGTCCCCGTCGCTAGCACAAGAGACCCAGTACTTC,CAISESPSLAQETQYF,NA,TRBV10-3,TRBJ2-5,NA
TGCGCCAGCAGCTTGGCCGGGAGCGGGAGGGGGAATTACAATGAGCAGTTCTTC,CASSLAGSGRGNYNEQFF,NA,TRBV5-1,TRBJ2-1,TRBD2
TGCGCCAGCAGCTTACAGACCGGGGAGCTGTTTTTT,CASSLQTGELFF,NA,TRBV5-1,TRBJ2-2,NA
TGCGCCAGCAGCTTGGTGGAGGACTCTAACTATGGCTACACCTTC,CASSLVEDSNYGYTF,NA,TRBV5-1,TRBJ1-2,NA
TGTGCCAGCAGTCACCGGGACACCACTAATGAAAAACTGTTTTTT,CASSHRDTTNEKLFF,NA,TRBV2,TRBJ1-4,NA
TGTGCCAGCAGCTTGTCAGGGGATCTGGCTTTCTTT,CASSLSGDLAFF,NA,TRBV7-9,TRBJ1-1,NA
TGTGCCAGCAGCTGGGGACAGGGGCATGGTGAAAAACTGTTTTTT,CASSWGQGHGEKLFF,NA,TRBV7-9,TRBJ1-4,TRBD1
TGTGCCAGCAGCCACGGACTGATCTATGGCTACACCTTC,CASSHGLIYGYTF,NA,TRBV7-2,TRBJ1-2,NA
TGTGCCAGCAGTTACATGACAAAAGAGACCCAGTACTTC,CASSYMTKETQYF,once,TRBV6-5,TRBJ2-5,NA
TGTGCCAGCATCCGGACAGGGGGTTCTGGAGAGCAGTACTTC,CASIRTGGSGEQYF,NA,TRBV27,TRBJ2-7,TRBD1
TGTGCCAGCAGTTTCCTCACAGCGGGGCAGGGGTATGAGCAGTTCTTC,CASSFLTAGQGYEQFF,NA,TRBV27,TRBJ2-1,NA
TGTGCCAGTAGTATAGTAAGTCCCCCCCGGGGTGGCTACACCTTC,CASSIVSPPRGGYTF,NA,TRBV19,TRBJ1-2,NA
TGTGCCAGCAGCTTAGGCCGGGACAGTGGGACCTACGAGCAGTACTTC,CASSLGRDSGTYEQYF,NA,TRBV11-1,TRBJ2-7,TRBD1